This TCR beta chain is from a study of blood T cell repertoires in COVID-19. Trimming removed 1 base at V and 6 bases at J, with 10 bases between. Germline loops: CDR1 SGHTA, CDR2 FQGNSA. This CDR3 has 15 residues. The assay was immunoSEQ multiplex PCR, and TCRdb's table has in-frame clones only and misses some. The table lists about 140,000 clones, roughly 84% of them singletons. The sequence was obtained from a woman aged 55 to 70 with acute or convalescent COVID-19. The sequenced sample was peripheral blood. The chain couples TRBV7-2 to TRBJ1-6, with D maybe TRBD1 (5 bases). CDR3 coding DNA: TGTGCCAGCAGCTTAGGCAGGGCGCTTAATTCACCCCTCCACTTT. This sequence encodes CASSLGRALNSPLHF.